A selection of T cell receptor beta chains follows, all from one sample in a study of beta chain features in type 1 diabetes. Data came from immunoSEQ multiplex PCR; TCRdb stores just in-frame clones and leaves some out. In the table there are 600,000 or so clones, 9.5% to 15% of which are singletons. Sequenced sample: naive CD4+ T cells from blood. The receptors stem from a man aged 25-45 years with type 1 diabetes. Both conserved end residues are part of each CDR3. The order of the fields is V gene, J gene, CDR3 protein.

v_gene: TRBV7-2; j_gene: TRBJ2-1; CDR3aa: CASSSVAGNEQFF
v_gene: TRBV7-2; j_gene: TRBJ2-3; CDR3aa: CASSLRRLAGVGTDTQYF
v_gene: TRBV7-2; j_gene: TRBJ2-1; CDR3aa: CASSVSLRGISSYNEQFF
v_gene: TRBV11-2; j_gene: TRBJ1-5; CDR3aa: CASSLESRSYSNQPQHF
v_gene: TRBV7-9; j_gene: TRBJ1-5; CDR3aa: CASSLARGPQHF
v_gene: TRBV5-1; j_gene: TRBJ2-5; CDR3aa: CASSLPYQETQYF
v_gene: TRBV11-2; j_gene: TRBJ2-3; CDR3aa: CASTPSLSTDTQYF
v_gene: TRBV7-8; j_gene: TRBJ1-6; CDR3aa: CASSLNQAGNSPLHF
v_gene: TRBV7-2; j_gene: TRBJ2-3; CDR3aa: CASSSLAGLGDTQYF
v_gene: TRBV27; j_gene: TRBJ1-2; CDR3aa: CASSSDREGSYGYTF
v_gene: TRBV7-2; j_gene: TRBJ2-5; CDR3aa: CASSTRLTLETQYF
v_gene: TRBV7-2; j_gene: TRBJ2-3; CDR3aa: CASSLALLAGALYF
v_gene: TRBV4-3; j_gene: TRBJ2-5; CDR3aa: CASSPYPGQQETQYF
v_gene: TRBV10-3; j_gene: TRBJ1-4; CDR3aa: CAISARTDNEKLFF
v_gene: TRBV2; j_gene: TRBJ2-5; CDR3aa: CASSDPGLAGKETQYF
v_gene: TRBV29-1; j_gene: TRBJ1-2; CDR3aa: CSVVYGYTF
v_gene: TRBV7-2; j_gene: TRBJ2-6; CDR3aa: CASSRDRGAAGANVLTF
v_gene: TRBV7-9; j_gene: TRBJ1-4; CDR3aa: CASSPRDLRTPEKLFF
v_gene: TRBV7-2; j_gene: TRBJ1-2; CDR3aa: CASSSPLDRNYGYTF
v_gene: TRBV7-2; j_gene: TRBJ2-3; CDR3aa: CASSPSGASHTQYF
v_gene: TRBV9; j_gene: TRBJ2-1; CDR3aa: CASSSPTSGGSYNEQFF
v_gene: TRBV5-1; j_gene: TRBJ2-7; CDR3aa: CATNTGDSYEQYF
v_gene: TRBV5-1; j_gene: TRBJ2-5; CDR3aa: CASSFISGAETQYF
v_gene: TRBV5-1; j_gene: TRBJ1-2; CDR3aa: CASSPGQGTYGYTF
v_gene: TRBV9; j_gene: TRBJ2-7; CDR3aa: CASSVAGDHTYEQYF
v_gene: TRBV6-1; j_gene: TRBJ2-3; CDR3aa: CASSGTVGGTDTQYF
v_gene: TRBV5-4; j_gene: TRBJ2-6; CDR3aa: CASRGSVSSGANVLTF
v_gene: TRBV29-1; j_gene: TRBJ2-5; CDR3aa: CSVAPYRGQETQYF
v_gene: TRBV27; j_gene: TRBJ1-1; CDR3aa: CASSPQGFGNTEAFF
v_gene: TRBV11-2; j_gene: TRBJ2-1; CDR3aa: CASTSSDRVSNEQFF
v_gene: TRBV9; j_gene: TRBJ2-7; CDR3aa: CASSVAPSGSSYEQYF
v_gene: TRBV4-3; j_gene: TRBJ2-3; CDR3aa: CASSQARGTSVDADTQYF
v_gene: TRBV10-2; j_gene: TRBJ2-1; CDR3aa: CASSESLPNEQFF
v_gene: TRBV6-6; j_gene: TRBJ2-7; CDR3aa: CASRPGVAGNYEQYF
v_gene: TRBV5-4; j_gene: TRBJ2-3; CDR3aa: CASSLDSSTDTQYF
v_gene: TRBV11-2; j_gene: TRBJ1-6; CDR3aa: CASSGDRLNSPLHF
v_gene: TRBV4-2; j_gene: TRBJ2-2; CDR3aa: CASSQRTGGNTGELFF
v_gene: TRBV7-2; j_gene: TRBJ2-2; CDR3aa: CASSFPSERPRNIGELFF
v_gene: TRBV30; j_gene: TRBJ2-7; CDR3aa: CAWSFRDRLVEQYF
v_gene: TRBV29-1; j_gene: TRBJ2-7; CDR3aa: CSVEDVYEQYF
v_gene: TRBV29-1; j_gene: TRBJ2-5; CDR3aa: CSGNSGGGGKTQYF
v_gene: TRBV29-1; j_gene: TRBJ2-3; CDR3aa: CSVGGRATDTQYF
v_gene: TRBV15; j_gene: TRBJ2-7; CDR3aa: CATSRDRLLNYEQYF
v_gene: TRBV30; j_gene: TRBJ2-7; CDR3aa: CAWSQDSGYEQYF
v_gene: TRBV5-1; j_gene: TRBJ2-3; CDR3aa: CASCTQNRGIDTQYF
v_gene: TRBV2; j_gene: TRBJ2-2; CDR3aa: CASSEVSTNTGELFF
v_gene: TRBV2; j_gene: TRBJ2-2; CDR3aa: CASSEVSGSGELFF
v_gene: TRBV4-2; j_gene: TRBJ2-1; CDR3aa: CASSQDASGALNEQFF
v_gene: TRBV5-1; j_gene: TRBJ2-5; CDR3aa: CASSLSGTTRQETQYF
v_gene: TRBV6-5; j_gene: TRBJ1-5; CDR3aa: CASSYSNGRPQHF
v_gene: TRBV9; j_gene: TRBJ2-5; CDR3aa: CASSVGPGVAETQYF
v_gene: TRBV7-2; j_gene: TRBJ2-1; CDR3aa: CASSSEQRGSNEQFF
v_gene: TRBV10-3; j_gene: TRBJ2-6; CDR3aa: CAIKQDSGANVLTF
v_gene: TRBV2; j_gene: TRBJ2-2; CDR3aa: CASSPRTRSLELFF
v_gene: TRBV9; j_gene: TRBJ1-6; CDR3aa: CASSDRIDNSPLHF
v_gene: TRBV7-9; j_gene: TRBJ1-4; CDR3aa: CASSDGQAATNEKLFF
v_gene: TRBV2; j_gene: TRBJ1-2; CDR3aa: CASSEKGEDGYTF
v_gene: TRBV11-2; j_gene: TRBJ2-3; CDR3aa: CASSTTTSSRSDTQYF
v_gene: TRBV4-1; j_gene: TRBJ2-1; CDR3aa: CASSQVVGSSYNEQFF
v_gene: TRBV7-9; j_gene: TRBJ2-7; CDR3aa: CASSPHVGYEQYF